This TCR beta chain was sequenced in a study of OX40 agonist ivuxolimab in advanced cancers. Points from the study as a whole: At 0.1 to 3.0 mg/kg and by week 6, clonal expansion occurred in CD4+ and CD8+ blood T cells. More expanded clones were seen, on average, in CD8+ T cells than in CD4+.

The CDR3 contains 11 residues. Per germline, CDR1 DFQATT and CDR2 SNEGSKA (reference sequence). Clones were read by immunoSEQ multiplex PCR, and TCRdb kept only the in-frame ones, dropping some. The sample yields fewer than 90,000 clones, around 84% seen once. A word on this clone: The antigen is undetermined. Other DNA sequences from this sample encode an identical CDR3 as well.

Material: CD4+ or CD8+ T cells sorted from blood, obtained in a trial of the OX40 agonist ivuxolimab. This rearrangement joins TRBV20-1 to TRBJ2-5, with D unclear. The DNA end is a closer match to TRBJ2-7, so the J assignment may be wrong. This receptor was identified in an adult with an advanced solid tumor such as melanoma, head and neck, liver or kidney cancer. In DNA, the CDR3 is TGCAGTGCTAGGGGCTCCTACGAGCAGTACTTC. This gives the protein CSARGSYEQYF.